These T cell receptor beta chains were read from a single sample in a study of T cells after yellow fever vaccination. MiXCR, run by TCRdb on the 5' RACE reads, gives a single entry per CDR3 protein. Seen here are 500,000 to 650,000 distinct CDR3 sequences, more than 9% observed once, and the top ten hold approximately 15%. The sequenced sample was PBMCs, obtained on the day of the yellow fever booster vaccination. These receptors all come from a young man who received the YFV17D yellow fever vaccine. Each CDR3 is given with its conserved first and last residue. The D gene is left open where the match is weak. A row's size may be missing; if present it is once, few, many or a size class.

d_call,j_call,v_call,clone_size,cdr3_aa,cdr3_nt
TRBD2,TRBJ2-1,TRBV27,few,CASSPLKTSGSSYNEQFF,TGTGCCAGCAGTCCACTTAAAACTAGCGGGAGCTCCTACAATGAGCAGTTCTTC
TRBD1,TRBJ2-3,TRBV5-1,.,CASSLRWTGSTDTQYF,TGCGCCAGCAGCCTCCGATGGACAGGGAGCACAGATACGCAGTATTTT
.,TRBJ1-1,TRBV6-1,few,CASSRNRAVGSEAFF,TGTGCCAGCAGTCGGAACAGGGCGGTGGGGTCTGAAGCTTTCTTT
.,TRBJ1-1,TRBV28,.,CASSRPGALNTEAFF,TGTGCCAGCAGTCGACCGGGGGCTTTGAACACTGAAGCTTTCTTT
.,TRBJ2-1,TRBV12-3/TRBV12-4,many,CASSKTRSSYNEQFF,TGTGCCAGCAGTAAGACTAGGAGCTCCTACAATGAGCAGTTCTTC
TRBD2,TRBJ2-1,TRBV5-3,.,CARSHLSSGTRSCEQFF,TGTGCCAGAAGCCACCTATCATCCGGGACTAGATCTTGTGAGCAGTTCTTC
.,TRBJ1-2,TRBV12-3/TRBV12-4,.,CASSFGSEPSYGYTF,TGTGCCAGCAGTTTCGGTAGTGAACCCAGCTATGGCTACACCTTC
TRBD2,TRBJ2-7,TRBV12-3/TRBV12-4,.,CASSWTSGRGLSYEQYF,TGTGCCAGCAGCTGGACTAGCGGGAGGGGGCTCTCCTACGAGCAGTACTTC
TRBD2,TRBJ2-7,TRBV7-2,few,CASSPSGGRLYEQYF,TGTGCCAGCAGCCCCTCGGGCGGGAGGCTCTACGAGCAGTACTTC
.,TRBJ2-1,TRBV24-1,.,CATSDPSRGGPEQFF,TGTGCCACCAGTGATCCATCCCGGGGAGGTCCTGAGCAGTTCTTC
.,TRBJ2-5,TRBV12-3/TRBV12-4,few,CASSAERTQYF,TGTGCCAGTTCTGCGGAGCGGACCCAGTACTTC
TRBD1,TRBJ1-6,TRBV27,few,CASSFGRLGTASSYNSPLHF,TGTGCCAGCAGTTTTGGGCGTTTGGGGACAGCCAGCTCCTATAATTCACCCCTCCACTTT
.,TRBJ2-3,TRBV21-1,few,CASSKQGLRTDTQYF,TGTGCCAGCAGCAAACAAGGACTCCGCACAGATACGCAGTATTTT
TRBD2,TRBJ2-1,TRBV12-3/TRBV12-4,.,CASRGSGSYNEQFF,TGTGCCAGCAGAGGTAGCGGGTCCTACAATGAGCAGTTCTTC
.,TRBJ2-7,TRBV12-3/TRBV12-4,.,CAVHLRRRPQGEQYF,TGTGCCGTTCATTTGAGGCGTAGACCTCAGGGCGAGCAGTACTTC
.,TRBJ2-7,TRBV5-1,.,CASSLGEGNEQYF,TGCGCCAGCAGCTTGGGCGAGGGGAACGAGCAGTACTTC
.,TRBJ1-1,TRBV29-1,.,CSVEKSFNTEAFF,TGCAGCGTTGAAAAGAGCTTTAACACTGAAGCTTTCTTT
TRBD1,TRBJ2-1,TRBV19,.,CASSMGQGYNEQFF,TGTGCCAGTAGTATGGGACAGGGTTACAATGAGCAGTTCTTC
TRBD2,TRBJ2-7,TRBV7-2,.,CASSFGLAGVYEQYF,TGTGCCAGCAGCTTTGGACTAGCGGGAGTCTACGAGCAGTACTTC
.,TRBJ2-7,TRBV29-1,few,CSVRLGLNYEQYF,TGCAGCGTTCGGTTAGGGTTAAATTACGAGCAGTACTTC
.,TRBJ2-1,TRBV11-2,.,CASSSPKTRGSSSYNEQFF,TGTGCCAGCAGCTCCCCGAAGACTAGGGGGAGTAGTTCCTACAATGAGCAGTTCTTC
.,TRBJ2-1,TRBV2,.,CASVWYNEQFF,TGTGCCAGCGTATGGTACAATGAGCAGTTCTTC
.,TRBJ2-2,TRBV5-1,.,CASSSQKVKSTGELFF,TGCGCCAGCAGCTCCCAAAAGGTGAAGTCCACCGGGGAGCTGTTTTTT
.,TRBJ2-3,TRBV9,.,CASSVRSGDTQYF,TGTGCCAGCAGCGTCCGATCGGGGGATACGCAGTATTTT
.,TRBJ2-5,TRBV5-6,.,CASSAYSQETQYF,TGTGCCAGCAGCGCCTACAGTCAAGAGACCCAGTACTTC
TRBD2,TRBJ2-1,TRBV7-8,many,CASSPLGGLAGRNEQFF,TGTGCCAGCAGCCCCCTAGGCGGGCTAGCGGGAAGGAATGAGCAGTTCTTC
.,TRBJ2-7,TRBV3-1,few,CASRPSGGSYEQYF,TGTGCCAGCAGACCCAGCGGAGGCTCCTACGAGCAGTACTTC
.,TRBJ2-3,TRBV12-3/TRBV12-4,few,CASSLALITSTDTQYF,TGTGCCAGCAGTTTAGCGCTAATTACTAGCACAGATACGCAGTATTTT
.,TRBJ2-5,TRBV18,.,CASSPAVQETQYF,TGTGCCAGCTCACCGGCAGTCCAAGAGACCCAGTACTTC
TRBD2,TRBJ2-7,TRBV27,few,CASSSQLIAGGSSYEQYF,TGTGCCAGCAGTTCTCAACTCATAGCGGGAGGGAGCTCCTACGAGCAGTACTTC
.,TRBJ2-7,TRBV3-1,few,CASSYTGTLSSYEQYF,TGTGCCAGCAGCTACACCGGGACCCTGAGCTCCTACGAGCAGTACTTC
TRBD2,TRBJ2-2,TRBV7-8,few,CASSYSGRVTGELFF,TGTGCCAGCAGTTATAGCGGGAGGGTCACCGGGGAGCTGTTTTTT
.,TRBJ2-7,TRBV7-2,.,CASSTLTSYEQYF,TGTGCCAGCAGCACGCTGACCTCCTACGAGCAGTACTTC
.,TRBJ2-1,TRBV5-4,many,CASSLAGAGSSYNEQFF,TGTGCCAGCAGCTTGGCCGGGGCAGGGAGCTCCTACAATGAGCAGTTCTTC
.,TRBJ2-4,TRBV7-8,few,CASSSPGPCEF,TGTGCCAGCAGCTCTCCGGGGCCGTGCGAGTTC
TRBD1,TRBJ1-2,TRBV5-1,few,CASSLEQGAQGGYTF,TGCGCCAGCAGCTTGGAACAGGGGGCGCAGGGTGGCTACACCTTC
TRBD2,TRBJ2-3,TRBV20-1,.,CSARGLAGGEVDTQYF,TGCAGTGCTAGGGGACTAGCGGGAGGCGAGGTAGATACGCAGTATTTT
.,TRBJ2-1,TRBV5-1,once,CASSLRGRTLNNEQFF,TGCGCCAGCAGCCTGAGGGGACGGACCCTTAACAATGAGCAGTTCTTC
.,TRBJ2-5,TRBV14,.,CASSQVGRETQYF,TGTGCCAGCAGCCAAGTGGGCAGGGAGACCCAGTACTTC
.,TRBJ2-7,TRBV3-1,many,CASSEASAHEQYF,TGTGCCAGCAGTGAAGCGAGCGCCCACGAGCAGTACTTC